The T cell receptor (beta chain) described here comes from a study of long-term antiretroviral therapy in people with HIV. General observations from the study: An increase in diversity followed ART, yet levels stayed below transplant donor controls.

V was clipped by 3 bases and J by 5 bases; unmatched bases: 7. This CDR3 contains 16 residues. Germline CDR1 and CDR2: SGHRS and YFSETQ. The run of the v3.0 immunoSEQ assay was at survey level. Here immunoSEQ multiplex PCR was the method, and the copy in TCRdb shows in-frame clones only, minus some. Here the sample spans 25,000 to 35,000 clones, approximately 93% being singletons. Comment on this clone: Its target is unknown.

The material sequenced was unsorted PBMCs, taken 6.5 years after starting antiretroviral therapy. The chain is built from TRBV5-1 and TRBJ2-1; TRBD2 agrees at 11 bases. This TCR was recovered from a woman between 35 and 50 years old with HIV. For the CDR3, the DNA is TGCGCCAGCAGCTCCGTTATAGCGGGGGGGGACAATGAGCAGTTCTTC. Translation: CASSSVIAGGDNEQFF.